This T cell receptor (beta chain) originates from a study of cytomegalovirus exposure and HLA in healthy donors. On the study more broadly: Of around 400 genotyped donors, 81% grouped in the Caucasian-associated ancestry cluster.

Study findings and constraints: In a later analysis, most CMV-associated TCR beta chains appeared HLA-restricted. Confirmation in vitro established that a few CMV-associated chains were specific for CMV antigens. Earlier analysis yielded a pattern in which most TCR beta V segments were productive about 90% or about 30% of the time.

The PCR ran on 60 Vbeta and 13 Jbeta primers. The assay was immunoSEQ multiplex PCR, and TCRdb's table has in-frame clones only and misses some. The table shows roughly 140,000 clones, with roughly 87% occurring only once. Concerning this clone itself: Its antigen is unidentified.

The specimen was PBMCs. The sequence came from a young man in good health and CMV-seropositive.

The CDR3 DNA follows: TGCGCCAGCAGCAGGACCCGGGGGGACTTCACAGATACGCAGTATTTT. Its protein is CASSRTRGDFTDTQYF. The V and J genes are TRBV5-1 and TRBJ2-3; 7 bases are a match to TRBD2. This CDR3 has 16 residues. J gave up 2 bases and V 4 bases, and 10 bases lay outside the gene matches. The germline gives CDR1 SGHRS, CDR2 YFSETQ.